A single sample is the source of the 12 T cell receptor beta chains below, sequenced in a study of T cell responses to AZD1222 COVID-19 vaccine. Here immunoSEQ multiplex PCR was the method, and the copy in TCRdb shows in-frame clones only, minus some. There are 95,000 to 110,000 clones in the sample; about 85% occur only once, and around 4.9% lies in the top ten. The sequenced sample was peripheral blood, obtained 28 days after the second AZD1222 dose. Receptors originate from an adult who received the AZD1222 COVID-19 vaccine.

The CDR3 loop reads CASSAGGPYNEQFF. CDR3 bases: TGTGCCAGCAGTGCGGGGGGCCCCTACAATGAGCAGTTCTTC. This chain links TRBV6-4 with TRBJ2-1, with D possibly TRBD2 on 7 matching bases. Per the germline V gene, CDR1 is MRHNA and CDR2 is SNTAGT. The V end lost 4 bases, the J end lost 2 bases, and 9 bases lay between the germline ends. This CDR3 comprises 14 residues.

The V and J genes are TRBV6-5 and TRBJ1-2; 11 positions agree with TRBD1. CDR1 and CDR2 from the germline V gene are MNHEY and SVGAGI. The trim removed 6 bases at V and 6 bases at J, leaving 9 bases unmatched. This CDR3 has 15 amino acids. The CDR3 reads CASRNGQGASDGYTF. The CDR3 nucleotides read TGTGCCAGCAGAAACGGACAGGGGGCATCTGATGGCTACACCTTC.

This chain connects TRBV2 to TRBJ2-2; D not resolved. This CDR3 is built from 13 residues. Germline V gene data show CDR1 as SNHLY and CDR2 as FYNNEI. V was trimmed by 3 bases and J by 5 bases, leaving 7 bases between them. This CDR3 is CASSDWATGELFF. The CDR3 nucleotides are TGTGCCAGCAGTGATTGGGCGACCGGGGAGCTGTTTTTT. Full variable domain (missing parts from reference TRBV2 and TRBJ2-2): EPEVTQTPSHQVTQMGQEVILRCVPISNHLYFYWYRQILGQKVEFLVSFYNNEISEKSEIFDDQFSVERPDGSNFTLKIRSTKLEDSAMYFCASSDWATGELFFGEGSRLTVL.

V usage is TRBV25-1 and J usage is TRBJ1-5; no clear D gene. Trimming shortened V by 3 bases and J by 5 bases, and 11 bases separated the two germline ends. CDR1 and CDR2 from the germline V gene are MGHDK and SYGVNS. CDR3 length: 14 residues. The CDR3 region is CASSDGFPDQPQHF. Written as DNA, the CDR3 is TGTGCCAGCAGTGATGGGTTTCCGGATCAGCCCCAGCATTTT.

The J gene is TRBJ2-3, the V gene TRBV30; 8 nucleotides agree with TRBD2. J lost 6 bases, V lost 3 bases, and 14 bases had no gene match. Germline V gives CDR1 GTSNPN, CDR2 SVGIG (reference sequence). The CDR3 is made up of 16 amino acids. CDR3 amino acids: CAWSASGGSVGDTQYF. The CDR3 DNA is TGTGCCTGGAGCGCCAGCGGGGGTTCGGTGGGGGATACGCAGTATTTT.

The chain uses TRBV14 and TRBJ1-6; D gene unclear. The length of the CDR3 is 14 residues. Deletions cut 1 base from V and 9 bases from J, with 10 bases between. Germline CDR1 reads SGHDN; CDR2 reads FVKESK. The CDR3 nucleotides read TGTGCCAGCAGCCAAGGTTGGGTTCGTTCACCCCTCCACTTT. Translated: CASSQGWVRSPLHF.

CDR3 amino acids: CASSLGQGRNTEAFF. CDR3 bases: TGTGCCAGCTCTCTTGGACAGGGGAGGAACACTGAAGCTTTCTTT. V is TRBV18 and J is TRBJ1-1, with 9 bases identical to TRBD1. The germline gives CDR1 KGHSH, CDR2 LQKENI. J was trimmed by 1 base and V by 6 bases; bases with no gene match: 6. This CDR3 region has 15 residues.

The V gene is TRBV19, the J gene TRBJ2-1; 13 positions match TRBD2. V lost 6 bases to trimming and J lost 5 bases; unmatched junction nucleotides: 4. The germline CDR1 and CDR2 sequences are LNHDA and SQIVND (reference sequence). The CDR3 consists of 15 residues. The CDR3 sequence is CASRRLAGGNNEQFF. CDR3 sequence (DNA): TGTGCCAGTAGGCGACTAGCGGGAGGAAACAATGAGCAGTTCTTC.

The J gene is TRBJ1-6, the V gene TRBV5-6; 7 bases are shared with TRBD1. The V segment lost 0 bases and the J segment 10 bases; nucleotides outside the gene matches: 7. Germline V gene sequence: CDR1 SGHDT, CDR2 YYEEEE. The length of the CDR3 is 15 residues. The CDR3 DNA reads as TGTGCCAGCAGCTTGGGACAGGGAGTTGGATCACCCCTCCACTTT. This translates into CASSLGQGVGSPLHF.

The chain employs TRBV7-8 and TRBJ1-5, with D hard to call. Germline V gene lookup returns CDR1 SGHVS and CDR2 FQNEAQ. This CDR3 spans 15 amino acids. V lost 1 base, J lost 3 bases, and 10 bases lay in between. The CDR3 coding sequence is TGTGCCAGCAGCTTAGGCAACACGGTCAATCAGCCCCAGCATTTT. Translating it yields CASSLGNTVNQPQHF.

The rearrangement uses TRBV18 and TRBJ2-1, with 11 bases matching TRBD1. V shed 3 bases and J 5 bases; nucleotides not matched to a gene: 3. The CDR3 is made up of 15 amino acids. Per the germline V gene, CDR1 is KGHSH and CDR2 is LQKENI. Here the CDR3 reads CASSPGTGGNNEQFF. The CDR3 DNA sequence: TGTGCCAGCTCACCCGGGACAGGGGGGAACAATGAGCAGTTCTTC.

This chain links TRBV5-8 with TRBJ1-1; tentative D call: TRBD1 (5 bases). In germline, CDR1 is SGHTS, CDR2 YDEGEE. The CDR3 length is 17 residues. Trimming took 4 bases from V and 1 from J, leaving 20 bases between them. CDR3 sequence reads: CASSQVLMSGPNTEAFF. CDR3 in DNA: TGTGCCAGCAGCCAGGTGTTAATGTCAGGGCCGAACACTGAAGCTTTCTTT. Full variable domain (missing parts from reference TRBV5-8 and TRBJ1-1): EAGVTQSPTHLIKTRGQQATLRCSPISGHTSVYWYQQALGLGLQFLLWYDEGEERNRGNFPPRFSGRQFPNYSSELNVNALELEDSALYLCASSQVLMSGPNTEAFFGQGTRLTVV.